This T cell receptor (beta chain) was identified during a study of T cells after yellow fever vaccination. About the research overall: Fractions low in cell number were prepared with SMART-Seq v4 Ultra Low Input. The study's findings and limits: Clones that expanded after primary vaccination mostly reappeared after the booster (approximately 96% CD4, 88% CD8).

For TCR, cDNA came from 5'RACE template switching, which added a universal primer site and UMIs. TCRdb called the 5' RACE reads again in MiXCR, with one record for every CDR3 protein. Of roughly 160,000 distinct CDR3 sequences in the sample, around 7.2% were seen once. This CDR3 spans 15 amino acids. Germline-derived CDR1 and CDR2 are SGHAT and FQNNGV. Trimming removed 5 bases at V and 2 bases at J, with 15 bases between. Comment on this clonotype: Its specificity is unknown.

The clonotype originates from a young man who received the YFV17D yellow fever vaccine. The chain carries TRBV11-2 and TRBJ1-2; TRBD1 might be the D (5 bases). Sample: CD4+ T cells sorted from PBMCs, taken less than 6 days after the first yellow fever vaccination. The CDR3 protein is CASSPGPGPNYGYTF. The CDR3, as DNA: TGTGCCAGCAGCCCAGGGCCTGGGCCGAACTATGGCTACACCTTC.